Described below is a single T cell receptor beta chain sequence and its context. V lost 3 bases to trimming and J lost 5 bases, with 16 bases between them. CDR1 LNHDA and CDR2 SQIVND come from the germline V gene (reference sequence). This CDR3 comprises 15 residues. TCRdb's table, derived via immunoSEQ multiplex PCR, lists solely in-frame clones and lacks some. The sample holds about 34,000 clones, 80% to 95% seen once. This sample is drawn from a study of OX40 agonist ivuxolimab in advanced cancers. The material sequenced was CD4+ or CD8+ T cells sorted from blood, taken in a trial of the OX40 agonist ivuxolimab. The gene calls are TRBV19 and TRBJ2-5; D possibly uses TRBD1 or TRBD2 (6 bases each). This receptor was obtained from an adult with an advanced solid tumor such as melanoma, head and neck, liver or kidney cancer. The CDR3 spells CASSMGGRGWETQYF. The CDR3 nucleotides read TGTGCCAGTAGTATGGGGGGCCGAGGATGGGAGACCCAGTACTTC.